The clone carrying this T cell receptor (beta chain) has more than one count but fewer than ten. Its antigen is undetermined. The data stem from a study of cytomegalovirus exposure and HLA in healthy donors. Study-wide background: The 120 or so validation repertoires used a platform that matched the one used for the roughly 700 first-cohort repertoires, as a later analysis reported.

Germline trimming cut 2 bases from V and 1 base from J; bases unmatched to any gene: 7. Germline V lookup: CDR1 MNHEY, CDR2 SVGAGI. CDR3 size: 16 residues. The repertoire was sequenced with immunoSEQ multiplex PCR; TCRdb's copy has only in-frame clones and lacks some. The sample contains 200,000 to 250,000 clones, approximately 80% of which appear only once. Overall study findings and caveats: Cytomegalovirus-associated status was assigned to about 180 TCR beta chains. First-cohort TCR clusters were later found to tend to co-occur in the approximately 120 validation repertoires. Among the CMV-associated chains, three were confirmed in vitro as specific for CMV antigens.

The gene calls are TRBV6-5 and TRBJ1-2; 7 bases line up with TRBD1. The receptor's source is a young woman in good health and CMV-seropositive. Sequencing was performed on PBMCs. The CDR3 sequence is CASSYERTGFNYGYTF. The CDR3 DNA sequence: TGTGCCAGCAGTTACGAACGGACAGGTTTTAACTATGGCTACACCTTC.